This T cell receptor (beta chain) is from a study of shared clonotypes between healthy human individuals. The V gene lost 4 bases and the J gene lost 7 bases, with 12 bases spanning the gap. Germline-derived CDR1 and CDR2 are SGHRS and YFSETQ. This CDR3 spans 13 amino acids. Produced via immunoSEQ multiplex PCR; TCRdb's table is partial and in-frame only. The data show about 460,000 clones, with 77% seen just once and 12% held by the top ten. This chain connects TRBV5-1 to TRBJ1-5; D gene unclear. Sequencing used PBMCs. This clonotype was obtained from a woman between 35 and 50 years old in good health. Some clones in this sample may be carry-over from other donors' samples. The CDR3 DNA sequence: TGCGCCAGCAGCACCCACCTTGGACAGCCCCAGCATTTT. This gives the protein CASSTHLGQPQHF.